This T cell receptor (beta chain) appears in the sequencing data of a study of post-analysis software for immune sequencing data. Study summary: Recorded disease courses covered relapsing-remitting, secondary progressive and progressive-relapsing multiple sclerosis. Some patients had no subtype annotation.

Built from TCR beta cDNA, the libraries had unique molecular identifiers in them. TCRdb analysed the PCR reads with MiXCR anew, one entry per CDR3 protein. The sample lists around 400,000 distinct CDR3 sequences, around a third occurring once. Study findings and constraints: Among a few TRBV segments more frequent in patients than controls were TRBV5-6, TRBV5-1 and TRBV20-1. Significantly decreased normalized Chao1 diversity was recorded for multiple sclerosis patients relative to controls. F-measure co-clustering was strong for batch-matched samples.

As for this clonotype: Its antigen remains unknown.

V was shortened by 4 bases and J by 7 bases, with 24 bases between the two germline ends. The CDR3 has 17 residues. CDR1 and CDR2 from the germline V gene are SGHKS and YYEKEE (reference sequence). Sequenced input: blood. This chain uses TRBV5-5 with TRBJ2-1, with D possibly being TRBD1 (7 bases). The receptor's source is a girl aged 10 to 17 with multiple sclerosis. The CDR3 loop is CASSTQAPRDSRNEQFF. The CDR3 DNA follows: TGTGCCAGCAGCACTCAGGCCCCGCGGGACAGTCGGAATGAGCAGTTCTTC.